One sample yielded the 23 T cell receptor beta chains listed below, sequenced in a study of post-analysis software for immune sequencing data. Study-level findings and limits: Five or six TRBV segments, TRBV5-6, TRBV5-1 and TRBV20-1 among them, were found more frequent in patients than controls.

Prepared TCR beta cDNA libraries contained unique molecular identifiers. TCRdb reprocessed the PCR reads via MiXCR and lists one record per CDR3 protein. The sample yields hundreds of thousands of distinct CDR3 sequences, 40% to 55% seen once. Antigens of these TCRs are unknown. Sequencing was performed on blood. The receptors derive from a girl aged 10 to 17 with multiple sclerosis.

The CDR3 DNA reads TGTGCCAGCAGCCCAGGGACGGAGAGCCTAAACTATGGCTACACCTTC. This gives the protein CASSPGTESLNYGYTF. This rearrangement joins TRBV7-9 to TRBJ1-2, with TRBD1 as a possible D gene (5 bases). CDR1 and CDR2 (germline): SEHNR, FQNEAQ (reference sequence). The ends were cut back, 5 bases at V and 2 bases at J, with 18 bases in the middle. This CDR3 is 16 amino acids long.

The chain has TRBV7-2 and TRBJ2-5, with 9 bases that match TRBD1. The better agreement between TRBJ2-7 and the DNA end casts doubt on the J call. CDR3 length: 15 residues. Germline CDR1 is SGHTA and CDR2 is FQGNSA. The CDR3 bases are TGTGCCAGCACCAAAAGCTGGGACAGGGACTACGAGCAGTACTTC. It codes for CASTKSWDRDYEQYF.

The chain has TRBV20-1 and TRBJ2-7; the D gene is possibly TRBD1 (5 bases). CDR1 is DFQATT, CDR2 SNEGSKA, per germline (reference sequence). There are 16 residues in the CDR3. Deletions cut 1 base from V and 6 bases from J, with 22 bases between. The CDR3: CSARALQPTAPGEQYF. CDR3 in DNA: TGCAGTGCTAGAGCCCTCCAACCGACAGCGCCTGGCGAGCAGTACTTC.

This clonotype occurred a few times. The V call is TRBV27, the J call TRBJ2-1; possibly TRBD2 for D (6 bases). This CDR3 region has 14 residues. V dropped 5 bases and J dropped 3 bases, with 11 bases sitting between them. Germline loops: CDR1 MNHEY, CDR2 SMNVEV (reference sequence). In DNA, the CDR3 is TGTGCCAGCAGTCGGGTAGCGGACTACAATGAGCAGTTCTTC. Translation gives CASSRVADYNEQFF.

The sample holds many counts of this clonotype. CDR3 bases: TGCAGCGTTGAGAACGGAGAACAAGAGACCCAGTACTTC. Translation: CSVENGEQETQYF. The V and J genes are TRBV29-1 and TRBJ2-5; D unresolved. CDR1 and CDR2 (germline): SQVTM, ANQGSEA. The CDR3 is 13 amino acids. V dropped 3 bases and J dropped 2 bases, with 10 bases sitting between them. Full variable domain (rest looked up from reference TRBV29-1 and TRBJ2-5): SAVISQKPSRDICQRGTSLTIQCQVDSQVTMMFWYRQQPGQSLTLIATANQGSEATYESGFVIDKFPISRPNLTFSTLTVSNMSPEDSSIYLCSVENGEQETQYFGPGTRLLVL.

The chain joins TRBV20-1 to TRBJ2-5, with 11 bases lining up with TRBD2. Unmatched junction bases numbered 12, after V lost 1 base and J lost 11 bases. Germline V lookup: CDR1 DFQATT, CDR2 SNEGSKA (reference sequence). The CDR3 spans 15 residues. CDR3 residues: CSARGLAGTFVEQYF. In nucleotides, the CDR3 is TGCAGTGCTAGAGGACTAGCGGGAACTTTCGTGGAGCAGTACTTC.

This clonotype turned up a few times. The rearrangement joins TRBV2 to TRBJ2-7; D is unresolved. The CDR3 covers 12 residues. Germline values: CDR1 SNHLY, CDR2 FYNNEI. V was cut by 4 bases and J by 4 bases, with 8 bases left in between. The CDR3, as DNA: TGTGCCAGCAGTGGGGGTAAATACGAGCAGTACTTC. Translated: CASSGGKYEQYF.

This sequence joins TRBV29-1 and TRBJ2-7, with TRBD2 identical over 11 bases. CDR1 and CDR2 from the germline V gene are SQVTM and ANQGSEA. CDR3 length: 13 residues. The V gene end was trimmed by 4 bases and the J gene end by 3 bases; junction bases not matched to a gene: 2. CDR3 sequence reads: CSVGGTSGYEQYF. CDR3 nucleotide sequence: TGCAGCGTTGGTGGGACTAGCGGCTACGAGCAGTACTTC.

This chain connects TRBV6-1 to TRBJ1-5; no definite D call. V was clipped by 4 bases and J by 0 bases, with 10 bases between them. This CDR3 region has 15 residues. Germline loops: CDR1 MNHNS, CDR2 SASEGT. The CDR3 protein is CASSAVRVSNQPQHF. CDR3 DNA: TGTGCCAGCAGTGCGGTGCGGGTTAGCAATCAGCCCCAGCATTTT.

This clonotype was seen a few times. This chain joins TRBV7-6 and TRBJ1-1, with D unresolved. CDR1 and CDR2 from the germline V gene are SGHVS and FNYEAQ. CDR3 size: 14 residues. Trimming removed 5 bases at V and 3 bases at J, with 13 bases between. The chain's CDR3 is CASSRGIEDTEAFF. The CDR3 DNA follows: TGTGCCAGCAGCAGAGGCATTGAAGACACTGAAGCTTTCTTT.

This rearrangement joins TRBV7-3 to TRBJ2-4; possible D gene TRBD2, 6 bases. The germline V gene has CDR1 SGHTA and CDR2 FQGTGA. CDR3 length equals 17 residues. V lost 1 base to trimming and J lost 7 bases, with 20 bases between them. The CDR3 region has the DNA TGTGCCAGCAGCTTAAGCCCAGGGAACGGTGGGAGGAACATTCAGTACTTC. It translates to CASSLSPGNGGRNIQYF.

V and J are TRBV4-3 and TRBJ2-3, with 9 bases lining up with TRBD2. The CDR3 covers 17 residues. The trim removed 0 bases at V and 4 bases at J, leaving 8 bases unmatched. Germline V gives CDR1 LGHNA, CDR2 YSLEER. In DNA form, the CDR3 reads TGCGCCAGCAGCCAAGATGCGGCGGGAGGGCCGGCAGATACGCAGTATTTT. It specifies CASSQDAAGGPADTQYF.

The CDR3 nucleotides read TGTGCCAGCAGTGGCGCTCCATACTGGGTAGCTTTCTTT. It codes for CASSGAPYWVAFF. The chain links TRBV28 to TRBJ1-1; unclear D gene. Germline V gives CDR1 MDHEN, CDR2 SYDVKM. Between the trimmed V and J ends, which lost 5 bases and 10 bases, there was a span of 17 bases. This CDR3 region has 13 residues. The whole variable domain, filled in from reference TRBV28 and TRBJ1-1, reads DVKVTQSSRYLVKRTGEKVFLECVQDMDHENMFWYRQDPGLGLRLIYFSYDVKMKEKGDIPEGYSVSREKKERFSLILESASTNQTSMYLCASSGAPYWVAFFGQGTRLTVV.

This clonotype has a handful of counts. This chain connects TRBV2 to TRBJ2-5; maybe TRBD2 (5 bases). The ends were cut back, 2 bases at V and 3 bases at J, with 16 bases in the middle. CDR1 is SNHLY, CDR2 FYNNEI, per germline. The CDR3 loop spans 16 amino acids. The CDR3 coding sequence is TGTGCCAGCAGTGAACAAGGGAGTCTGGTCAAAGAGACCCAGTACTTC. This encodes CASSEQGSLVKETQYF. The variable domain in full, with the rest retrieved from reference TRBV2 and TRBJ2-5, is EPEVTQTPSHQVTQMGQEVILRCVPISNHLYFYWYRQILGQKVEFLVSFYNNEISEKSEIFDDQFSVERPDGSNFTLKIRSTKLEDSAMYFCASSEQGSLVKETQYFGPGTRLLVL.

V and J are TRBV2 and TRBJ2-6; the D is unclear. V was trimmed by 3 bases and J by 0 bases, leaving 6 bases between them. The CDR3 has 15 residues. The germline V gene encodes CDR1 SNHLY and CDR2 FYNNEI. CDR3 in DNA: TGTGCCAGCAGTGAGACTGGCTCTGGGGCCAACGTCCTGACTTTC. Encoded protein: CASSETGSGANVLTF.

This clonotype was observed a handful of times. The V gene is TRBV28, the J gene TRBJ2-1; tentative D call: TRBD1 (6 bases). CDR1 is MDHEN and CDR2 is SYDVKM in the germline V gene. Trimming left V 2 bases short and J 9 bases short, with 14 bases between. This CDR3 is built from 14 residues. CDR3 protein: CASSLLRDNLEQFF. The DNA for the CDR3 is TGTGCCAGCAGTTTACTTCGGGACAATCTTGAGCAGTTCTTC. The whole variable domain, remainder taken from reference TRBV28 and TRBJ2-1, is DVKVTQSSRYLVKRTGEKVFLECVQDMDHENMFWYRQDPGLGLRLIYFSYDVKMKEKGDIPEGYSVSREKKERFSLILESASTNQTSMYLCASSLLRDNLEQFFGPGTRLTVL.

The chain employs TRBV27 and TRBJ2-5; D call uncertain. Germline CDR1 is MNHEY and CDR2 is SMNVEV (reference sequence). The CDR3 covers 17 residues. Trimming removed 1 base at V and 1 base at J, with 16 bases between. This chain's CDR3 is CASSLFNPPETQETQYF. The CDR3 DNA follows: TGTGCCAGCAGTTTATTCAACCCTCCTGAAACCCAAGAGACCCAGTACTTC.

The rearrangement links TRBV20-1 to TRBJ2-5; 9 bases are shared with TRBD1. The DNA matches TRBJ2-7 better at its end, which makes the J call doubtful. Germline V gene sequence: CDR1 DFQATT, CDR2 SNEGSKA (reference sequence). CDR3 size: 12 residues. CDR3 residues: CSDRGQGSEQYF. CDR3 DNA: TGCAGTGATCGGGGACAGGGATCCGAGCAGTACTTC.

The chain recombines TRBV18 with TRBJ2-4, with 7 positions matching TRBD1. After removal of 5 bases from V and 3 bases from J, the junction contained 7 bases not matched to a gene. This CDR3 has 15 residues. The germline V gene encodes CDR1 KGHSH and CDR2 LQKENI. CDR3 DNA sequence: TGTGCCAGCTCAGAGATGGGACAGAGCAAAAACATTCAGTACTTC. The encoded protein is CASSEMGQSKNIQYF. The whole variable domain, filled in from reference TRBV18 and TRBJ2-4, reads NAGVMQNPRHLVRRRGQEARLRCSPMKGHSHVYWYRQLPEEGLKFMVYLQKENIIDESGMPKERFSAEFPKEGPSILRIQQVVRGDSAAYFCASSEMGQSKNIQYFGAGTRLSVL.

This chain uses TRBV29-1 with TRBJ2-1; D call uncertain. Germline values: CDR1 SQVTM, CDR2 ANQGSEA. The CDR3 consists of 10 residues. With 4 bases removed from V and 9 bases from J, the gap between germline ends came to 7 bases. The CDR3 here is CSVVAGEQFF. CDR3 nucleotides: TGCAGCGTTGTGGCAGGTGAGCAGTTCTTC.

This clonotype occurred once. The rearrangement links TRBV5-6 to TRBJ2-2; no clear D. Trimming removed 4 bases from V and 10 bases from J, with 11 bases in between. Germline V gene sequence: CDR1 SGHDT, CDR2 YYEEEE. The CDR3 is 12 amino acids. The CDR3 DNA follows: TGTGCCAGCAGCCTCGGTGTCGCGGAGCTGTTTTTT. It translates to CASSLGVAELFF. The full variable domain, its missing parts supplied by reference TRBV5-6 and TRBJ2-2, is DAGVTQSPTHLIKTRGQQVTLRCSPKSGHDTVSWYQQALGQGPQFIFQYYEEEERQRGNFPDRFSGHQFPNYSSELNVNALLLGDSALYLCASSLGVAELFFGEGSRLTVL.

This clonotype was seen only once. This may arise from a read error, as a much more abundant clone is one base away. This chain connects TRBV15 to TRBJ1-4, with D possibly matching TRBD1 (5 bases). There are 15 residues in the CDR3. Germline CDR1 is LNHNV and CDR2 is YYDKDF (reference sequence). The CDR3 DNA sequence: TGTGCCACCAGCCAGAGATCCGGGACGGCTGAAAAACCGTTTTTT. Translation gives CATSQRSGTAEKPFF.

V gene TRBV12-3 or TRBV12-4 combines with J gene TRBJ2-7; 11 bases match TRBD2. This CDR3 region has 17 residues. V dropped 6 bases and J dropped 1; count of bases not matched to a gene: 11. The CDR3 protein is CASSQTSGAGPSYEQYF. CDR3 nucleotides: TGTGCCAGCAGCCAGACTAGCGGGGCGGGTCCTTCCTACGAGCAGTACTTC.